Below, one TCR beta chain is given with its context. This entry belongs to a study of blood T cell repertoires in COVID-19. Looking at the study overall: The United States, Italy and Spain were the sources of the acute and convalescent COVID-19 samples. PBMCs, B-cell-depleted T cells, or T cells provided the cDNA or gDNA that made up the material.

With 0 bases removed from V and 3 bases from J, the gap between germline ends came to 29 bases. Germline values: CDR1 MNHGY, CDR2 SAAAGT. The CDR3 has 21 residues. Per the study methods: Nucleated cell number was recorded as an estimate derived from reference gene primer amplification. Sequencing used immunoSEQ multiplex PCR; TCRdb keeps in-frame clones, though not all of them. The D gene and trimming were derived from the DNA, and the V and J assignments and clone size from that table. The sample holds about 150,000 clones, around 80% seen once. The sample was peripheral blood. The clonotype was recovered from a man in his fifties or sixties with acute or convalescent COVID-19. This chain connects TRBV6-8 to TRBJ1-2; TRBD1 might be the D (6 bases). The CDR3 nucleotides are TGTGCCAGCAGTTACTCCAGGGGCGAGGGTCAATCACCGACCGGGGACTATGGCTACACCTTC. It is translated as CASSYSRGEGQSPTGDYGYTF.